This TCR beta chain was profiled in a study of T cell responses to AZD1222 COVID-19 vaccine. Data came from immunoSEQ multiplex PCR; TCRdb stores just in-frame clones and leaves some out. This sample carries approximately 150,000 clones, approximately 89% of them seen once, and the ten largest clones take 1% to 1.5%. V lost 0 bases and J lost 1, with 10 bases in between. CDR3 size: 15 residues. Germline CDR1 and CDR2: LGHNA and YNFKEQ. The origin of this receptor is an adult who received the AZD1222 COVID-19 vaccine. The chain uses TRBV4-2 and TRBJ2-7; D is tentatively TRBD1 or TRBD2 (5 bases each). The material was peripheral blood, obtained 28 days after the second AZD1222 dose. This CDR3 is CASSQEGRGSYEQYF. The CDR3 nucleotides are TGTGCCAGCAGCCAAGAGGGACGGGGATCCTACGAGCAGTACTTC.